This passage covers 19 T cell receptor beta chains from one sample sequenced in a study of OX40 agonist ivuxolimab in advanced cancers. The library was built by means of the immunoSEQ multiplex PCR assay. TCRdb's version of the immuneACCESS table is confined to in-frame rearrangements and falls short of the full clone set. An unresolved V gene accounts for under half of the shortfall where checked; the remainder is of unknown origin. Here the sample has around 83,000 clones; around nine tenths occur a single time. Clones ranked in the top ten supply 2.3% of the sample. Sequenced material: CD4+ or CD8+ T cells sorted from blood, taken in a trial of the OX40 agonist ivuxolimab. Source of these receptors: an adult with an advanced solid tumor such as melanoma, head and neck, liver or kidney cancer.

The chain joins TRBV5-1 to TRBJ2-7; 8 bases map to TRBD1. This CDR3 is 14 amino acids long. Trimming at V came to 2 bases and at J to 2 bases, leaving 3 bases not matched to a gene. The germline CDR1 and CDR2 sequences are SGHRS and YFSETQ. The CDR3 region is CASSLQGVTYEQYF. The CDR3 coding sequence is TGCGCCAGCAGCTTACAGGGGGTTACCTACGAGCAGTACTTC. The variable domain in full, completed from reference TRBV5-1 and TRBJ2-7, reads KAGVTQTPRYLIKTRGQQVTLSCSPISGHRSVSWYQQTPGQGLQFLFEYFSETQRNKGNFPGRFSGRQFSNSRSEMNVSTLELGDSALYLCASSLQGVTYEQYFGPGTRLTVT.

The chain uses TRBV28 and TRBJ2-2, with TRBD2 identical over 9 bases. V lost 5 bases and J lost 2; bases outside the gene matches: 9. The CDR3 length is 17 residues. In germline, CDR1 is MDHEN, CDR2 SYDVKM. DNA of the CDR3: TGTGCCAGCAGTCGTGGACTAGCGAGATTTAACACCGGGGAGCTGTTTTTT. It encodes CASSRGLARFNTGELFF.

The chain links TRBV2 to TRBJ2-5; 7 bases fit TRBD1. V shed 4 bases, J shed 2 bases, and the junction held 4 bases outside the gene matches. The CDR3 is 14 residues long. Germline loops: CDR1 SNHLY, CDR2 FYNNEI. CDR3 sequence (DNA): TGTGCCAGCAGTGTGGACAGGCTACAAGAGACCCAGTACTTC. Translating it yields CASSVDRLQETQYF.

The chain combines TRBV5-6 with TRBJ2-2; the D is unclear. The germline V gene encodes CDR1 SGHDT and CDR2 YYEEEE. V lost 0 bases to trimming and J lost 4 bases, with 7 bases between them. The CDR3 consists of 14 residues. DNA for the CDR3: TGTGCCAGCAGCTTGGACCGATCCACCGGGGAGCTGTTTTTT. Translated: CASSLDRSTGELFF.

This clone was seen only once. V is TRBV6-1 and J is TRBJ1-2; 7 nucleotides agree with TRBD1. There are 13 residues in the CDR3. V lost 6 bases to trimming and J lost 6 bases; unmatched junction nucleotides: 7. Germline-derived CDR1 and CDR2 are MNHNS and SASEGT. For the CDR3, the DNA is TGTGCCAGCAGAGGGGGCGGGAAGGATGGCTACACCTTC. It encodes CASRGGGKDGYTF.

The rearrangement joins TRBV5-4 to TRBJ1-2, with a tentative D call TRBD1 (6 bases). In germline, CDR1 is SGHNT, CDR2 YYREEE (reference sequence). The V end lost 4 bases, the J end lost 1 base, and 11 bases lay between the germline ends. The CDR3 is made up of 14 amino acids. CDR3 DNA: TGTGCCAGCAGCCCGCGACAGGTTAACTATGGCTACACCTTC. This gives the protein CASSPRQVNYGYTF.

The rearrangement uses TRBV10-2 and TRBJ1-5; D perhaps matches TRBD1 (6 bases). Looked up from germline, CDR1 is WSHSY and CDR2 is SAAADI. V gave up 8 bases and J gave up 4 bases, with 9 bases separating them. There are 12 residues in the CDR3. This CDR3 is CASQGPNQPQHF. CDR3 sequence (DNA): TGCGCCAGCCAGGGGCCTAATCAGCCCCAGCATTTT.

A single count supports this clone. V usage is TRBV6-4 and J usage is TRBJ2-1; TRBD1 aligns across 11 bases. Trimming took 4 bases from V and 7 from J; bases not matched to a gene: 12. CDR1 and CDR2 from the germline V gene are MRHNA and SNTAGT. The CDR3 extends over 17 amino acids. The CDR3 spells CASSASGTGGFLNEQFF. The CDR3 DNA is TGTGCCAGCAGTGCTTCTGGGACAGGGGGTTTTTTGAATGAGCAGTTCTTC.

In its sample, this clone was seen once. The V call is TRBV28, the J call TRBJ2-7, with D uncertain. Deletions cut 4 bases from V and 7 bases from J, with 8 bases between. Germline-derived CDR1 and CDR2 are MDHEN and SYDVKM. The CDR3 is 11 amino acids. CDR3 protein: CASSWQVEQYF. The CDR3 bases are TGTGCCAGCAGTTGGCAGGTGGAGCAGTACTTC. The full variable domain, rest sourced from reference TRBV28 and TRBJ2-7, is DVKVTQSSRYLVKRTGEKVFLECVQDMDHENMFWYRQDPGLGLRLIYFSYDVKMKEKGDIPEGYSVSREKKERFSLILESASTNQTSMYLCASSWQVEQYFGPGTRLTVT.

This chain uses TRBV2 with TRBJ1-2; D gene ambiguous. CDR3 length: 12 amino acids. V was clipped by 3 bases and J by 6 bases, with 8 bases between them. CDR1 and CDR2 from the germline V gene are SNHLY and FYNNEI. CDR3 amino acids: CASSDLGDGYTF. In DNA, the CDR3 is TGTGCCAGCAGTGATCTTGGGGATGGCTACACCTTC.

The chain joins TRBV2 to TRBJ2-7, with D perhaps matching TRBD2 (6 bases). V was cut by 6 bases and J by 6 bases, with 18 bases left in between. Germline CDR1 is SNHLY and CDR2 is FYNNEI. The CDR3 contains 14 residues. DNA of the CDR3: TGTGCCAGCAGGCCCGACGGGGCCGGGGGCGAGCAGTACTTC. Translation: CASRPDGAGGEQYF.

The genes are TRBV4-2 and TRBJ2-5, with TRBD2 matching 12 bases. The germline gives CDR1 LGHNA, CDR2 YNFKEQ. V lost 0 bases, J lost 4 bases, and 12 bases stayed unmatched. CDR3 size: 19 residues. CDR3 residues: CASSQDPAATSGRRETQYF. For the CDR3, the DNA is TGTGCCAGCAGCCAAGATCCGGCGGCAACTAGCGGGAGGCGAGAGACCCAGTACTTC.

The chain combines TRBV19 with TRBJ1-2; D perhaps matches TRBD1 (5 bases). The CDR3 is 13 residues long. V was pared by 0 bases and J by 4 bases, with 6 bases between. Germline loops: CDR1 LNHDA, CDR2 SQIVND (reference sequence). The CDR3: CASSIETAYGYTF. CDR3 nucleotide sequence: TGTGCCAGTAGTATAGAGACAGCCTATGGCTACACCTTC.

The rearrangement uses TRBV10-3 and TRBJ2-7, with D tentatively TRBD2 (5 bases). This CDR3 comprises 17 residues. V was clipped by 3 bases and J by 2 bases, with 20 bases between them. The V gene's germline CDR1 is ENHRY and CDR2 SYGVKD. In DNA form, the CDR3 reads TGTGCCATCAGTGATACCCGACGGGAAGGGAACCCCTACGAGCAGTACTTC. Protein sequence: CAISDTRREGNPYEQYF.

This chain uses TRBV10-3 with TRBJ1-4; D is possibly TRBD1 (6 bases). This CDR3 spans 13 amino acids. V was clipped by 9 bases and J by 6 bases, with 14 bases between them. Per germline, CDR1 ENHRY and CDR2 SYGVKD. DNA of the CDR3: TGTGCCATACGCCGGGACATTTATGAAAAACTGTTTTTT. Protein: CAIRRDIYEKLFF.

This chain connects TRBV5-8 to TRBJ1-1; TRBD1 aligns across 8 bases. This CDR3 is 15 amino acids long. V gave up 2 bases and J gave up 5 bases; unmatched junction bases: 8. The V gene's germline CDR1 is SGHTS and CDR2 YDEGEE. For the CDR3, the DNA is TGTGCCAGCAGCTTCCCTAGACAGGGGTTAACTGAAGCTTTCTTT. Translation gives CASSFPRQGLTEAFF.

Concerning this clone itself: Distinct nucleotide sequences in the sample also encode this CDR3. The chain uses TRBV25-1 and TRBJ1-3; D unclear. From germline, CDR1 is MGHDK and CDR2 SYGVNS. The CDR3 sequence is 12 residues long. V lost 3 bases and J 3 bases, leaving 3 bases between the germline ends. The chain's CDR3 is CASSDFGNTIYF. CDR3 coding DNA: TGTGCCAGCAGTGACTTTGGAAACACCATATATTTT. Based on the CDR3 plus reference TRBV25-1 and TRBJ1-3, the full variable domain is EADIYQTPRYLVIGTGKKITLECSQTMGHDKMYWYQQDPGMELHLIHYSYGVNSTEKGDLSSESTVSRIRTEHFPLTLESARPSHTSQYLCASSDFGNTIYFGEGSWLTVV.

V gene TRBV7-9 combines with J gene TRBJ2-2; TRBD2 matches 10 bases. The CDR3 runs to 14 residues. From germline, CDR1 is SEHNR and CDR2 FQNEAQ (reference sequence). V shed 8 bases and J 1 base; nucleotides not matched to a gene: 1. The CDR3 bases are TGTGCCAGCCAGCGGGAGGGGAACACCGGGGAGCTGTTTTTT. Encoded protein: CASQREGNTGELFF.

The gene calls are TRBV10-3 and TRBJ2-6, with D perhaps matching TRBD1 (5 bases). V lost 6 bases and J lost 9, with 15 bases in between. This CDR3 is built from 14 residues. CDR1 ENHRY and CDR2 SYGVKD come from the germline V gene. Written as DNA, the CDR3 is TGTGCCATCAGCCCCCAGGGTATACTCAACGTCCTGACTTTC. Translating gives CAISPQGILNVLTF.